These 2 T cell receptor beta chains came from one sample sequenced in a study of response to subunit inactivated influenza vaccine. One entry per CDR3 protein results from TCRdb running MiXCR on the RT-PCR reads. Here the sample spans fewer than 400,000 distinct CDR3 sequences, about a fifth being singletons. The specimen was PBMCs from blood, collected around 22 months after vaccination. Source of these receptors: a man between 50 and 75 years old who received an inactivated influenza vaccine.

This clonotype was detected only a few times. The V call is TRBV4-1, the J call TRBJ1-2, with a weak D call TRBD1 (6 bases). The CDR3 is 15 residues long. V was clipped by 1 base and J by 5 bases, with 14 bases between them. Germline V CDR1 and CDR2: MGHRA, YSYEKL. As DNA, the CDR3 is TGCGCCAGCAGCCAAGGGGGGGGGCGCGGATATGGCTACACCTTC. The encoded protein is CASSQGGGRGYGYTF.

This CDR3 reads CASSLVGGLSPLHF. CDR3 nucleotide sequence: TGTGCCAGCAGTTTAGTGGGGGGCCTCTCACCCCTCCACTTT. This chain joins TRBV12-3 or TRBV12-4 and TRBJ1-6, with D tentatively TRBD1 (6 bases). The CDR3 spans 14 residues. Trimming pared 1 base from V and 10 bases from J, leaving 11 bases between.